This T cell receptor beta chain appears in the sequencing data of a study of T cells in Graves' hyperthyroidism and ophthalmopathy. Whole-study results and caveats: A 13 V-J model separated ophthalmopathy from stable hyperthyroidism.

As for this clonotype: Its antigen is still unknown.

Isolation of PBMCs was performed on 10 ml fresh peripheral blood. There were TCR beta CDR3 regions amplified from RNA transcripts. HTBI primers drove first-round RT-PCR of the TCR CDR3. TCRdb reprocessed the multiplex PCR reads with MiXCR, giving one entry per CDR3 protein. The repertoire includes roughly 500,000 distinct CDR3 sequences, 16% of them detected once, and approximately 30% sits in the top ten. V was pared by 2 bases and J by 8 bases, with 13 bases between. There are 14 residues in the CDR3. The material sequenced was blood. This sequence joins TRBV12-3 or TRBV12-4 and TRBJ1-5, with D hard to call. The clonotype originates from a woman in her thirties with Graves' ophthalmopathy. The CDR3 loop is CASSLLAGMKPQHF. In nucleotides, the CDR3 is TGTGCCAGCAGTTTATTAGCGGGTATGAAGCCCCAGCATTTT.